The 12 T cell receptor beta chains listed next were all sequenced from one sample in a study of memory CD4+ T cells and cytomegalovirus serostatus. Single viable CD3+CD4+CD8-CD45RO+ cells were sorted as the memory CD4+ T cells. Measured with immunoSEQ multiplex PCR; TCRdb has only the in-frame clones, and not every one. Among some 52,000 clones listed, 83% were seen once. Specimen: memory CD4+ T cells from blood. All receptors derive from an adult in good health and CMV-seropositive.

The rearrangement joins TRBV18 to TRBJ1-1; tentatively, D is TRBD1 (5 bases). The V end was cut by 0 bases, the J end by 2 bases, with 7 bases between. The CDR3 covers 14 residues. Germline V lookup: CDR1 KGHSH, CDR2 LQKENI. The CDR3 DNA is TGTGCCAGCTCACCACCGGACACCAACACTGAAGCTTTCTTT. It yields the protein CASSPPDTNTEAFF.

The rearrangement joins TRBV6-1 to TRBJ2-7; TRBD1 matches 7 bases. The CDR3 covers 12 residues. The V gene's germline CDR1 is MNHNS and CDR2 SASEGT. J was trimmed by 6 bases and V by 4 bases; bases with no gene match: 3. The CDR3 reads CASSADRSEQYF. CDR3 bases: TGTGCCAGCAGTGCGGACAGGTCCGAGCAGTACTTC.

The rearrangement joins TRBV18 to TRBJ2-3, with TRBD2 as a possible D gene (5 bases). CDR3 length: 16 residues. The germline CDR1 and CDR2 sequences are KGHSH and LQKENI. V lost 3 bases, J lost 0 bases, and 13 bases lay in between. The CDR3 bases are TGTGCCAGCTCACCGTCTAGCTTATCTAGCACAGATACGCAGTATTTT. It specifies CASSPSSLSSTDTQYF.

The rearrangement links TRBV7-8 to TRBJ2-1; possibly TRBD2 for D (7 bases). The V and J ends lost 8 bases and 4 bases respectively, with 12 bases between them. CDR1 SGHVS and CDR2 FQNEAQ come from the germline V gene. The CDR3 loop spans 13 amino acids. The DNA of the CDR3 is TGTGCCAGCGAGGGAGGGGGGTACAATGAGCAGTTCTTC. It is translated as CASEGGGYNEQFF.

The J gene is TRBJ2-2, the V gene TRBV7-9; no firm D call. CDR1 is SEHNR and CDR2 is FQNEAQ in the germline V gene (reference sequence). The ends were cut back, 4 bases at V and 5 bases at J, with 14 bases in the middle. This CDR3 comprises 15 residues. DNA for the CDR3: TGTGCCAGCAGCTCCTTCGAGATTTCTACCGGGGAGCTGTTTTTT. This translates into CASSSFEISTGELFF.

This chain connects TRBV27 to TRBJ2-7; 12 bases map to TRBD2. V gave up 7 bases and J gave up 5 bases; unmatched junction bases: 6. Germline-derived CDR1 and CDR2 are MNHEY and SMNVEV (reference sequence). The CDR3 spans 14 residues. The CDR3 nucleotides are TGTGCCAGCACCTCTAGCGGGGGGGCCCACGAGCAGTACTTC. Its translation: CASTSSGGAHEQYF.

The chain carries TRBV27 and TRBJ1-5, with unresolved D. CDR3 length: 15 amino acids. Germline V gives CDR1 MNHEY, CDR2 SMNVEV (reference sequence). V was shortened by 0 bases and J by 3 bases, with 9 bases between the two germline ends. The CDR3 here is CASSLSRPINQPQHF. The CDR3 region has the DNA TGTGCCAGCAGTTTATCGCGACCGATCAATCAGCCCCAGCATTTT.

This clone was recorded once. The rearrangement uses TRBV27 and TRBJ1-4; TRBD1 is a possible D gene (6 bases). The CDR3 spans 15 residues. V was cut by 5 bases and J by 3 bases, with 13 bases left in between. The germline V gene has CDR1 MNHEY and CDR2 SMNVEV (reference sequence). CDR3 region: CASSPRQAANEKLFF. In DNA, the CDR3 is TGTGCCAGCAGTCCCCGACAGGCGGCTAATGAAAAACTGTTTTTT.

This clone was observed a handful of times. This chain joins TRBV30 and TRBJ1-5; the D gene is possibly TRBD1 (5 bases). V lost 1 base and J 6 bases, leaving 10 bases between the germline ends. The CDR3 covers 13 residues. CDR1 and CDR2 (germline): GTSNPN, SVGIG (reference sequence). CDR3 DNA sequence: TGTGCCTGGAGTGCCAGGGACGGTCAGCCCCAGCATTTT. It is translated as CAWSARDGQPQHF.

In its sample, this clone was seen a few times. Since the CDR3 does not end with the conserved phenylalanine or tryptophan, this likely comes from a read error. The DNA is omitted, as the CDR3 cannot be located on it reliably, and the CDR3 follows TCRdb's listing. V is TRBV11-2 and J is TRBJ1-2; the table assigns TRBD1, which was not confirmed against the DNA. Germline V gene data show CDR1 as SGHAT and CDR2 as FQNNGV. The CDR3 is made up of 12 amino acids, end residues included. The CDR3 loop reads CASSIQTGAPRI.

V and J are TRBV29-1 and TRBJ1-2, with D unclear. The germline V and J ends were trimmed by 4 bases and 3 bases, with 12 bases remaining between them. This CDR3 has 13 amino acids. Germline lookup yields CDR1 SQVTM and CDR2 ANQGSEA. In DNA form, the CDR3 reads TGCAGCGTTGGTTTCCCATCGGACTATGGCTACACCTTC. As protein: CSVGFPSDYGYTF.

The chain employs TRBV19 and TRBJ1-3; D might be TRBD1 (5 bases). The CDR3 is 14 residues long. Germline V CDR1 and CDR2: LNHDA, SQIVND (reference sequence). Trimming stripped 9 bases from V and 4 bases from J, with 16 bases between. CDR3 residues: CASHEQEKGNTIYF. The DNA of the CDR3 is TGTGCCAGCCACGAACAGGAGAAAGGAAACACCATATATTTT.